The next 7 T cell receptor beta chains were all read from a single sample in a study of sequential checkpoint blockade in melanoma. Clones were sequenced by immunoSEQ multiplex PCR, and TCRdb holds only the in-frame ones, with some missing. The sample includes about 700 clones, about a fifth of them seen just once. Treatment of the sample: randomized to nivolumab then ipilimumab (arm A) or the reverse (arm B). Sequences were derived from tumor tissue (inferred from file names), sampled from a patient given nivolumab and ipilimumab in sequence. The origin of the receptors is a human donor with melanoma.

The CDR3 DNA sequence: TGTGCCAGCAGTTACGGGACAGCCTCTGGAAACACCATATATTTT. It translates to CASSYGTASGNTIYF. The chain employs TRBV6-8 and TRBJ1-3; TRBD1 matches 7 bases. Germline V gene data show CDR1 as MNHGY and CDR2 as SAAAGT. V shed 2 bases, J shed 0 bases, and the junction held 1 base outside the gene matches. CDR3 length: 15 residues.

The chain joins TRBV18 to TRBJ1-4; D is uncertain. The CDR3 totals 14 residues. The germline V gene has CDR1 KGHSH and CDR2 LQKENI. Trimming took 0 bases from V and 8 from J, leaving 10 bases between them. DNA of the CDR3: TGTGCCAGCTCACCACCCCGATCGGGGGAAAAACTGTTTTTT. Encoded protein: CASSPPRSGEKLFF.

The chain carries TRBV18 and TRBJ2-3; possible D gene TRBD2, 5 bases. The germline V and J ends were trimmed by 6 bases and 0 bases, with 19 bases remaining between them. This CDR3 region has 17 residues. CDR1 and CDR2 (germline): KGHSH, LQKENI. CDR3 sequence: CASSPSQTGISTDTQYF. The CDR3 DNA reads TGTGCCAGCTCCCCAAGTCAAACGGGGATAAGCACAGATACGCAGTATTTT.

This clone is medium-sized within its sample. One junction end disagrees with the germline gene, perhaps due to a read error. CDR3 sequence (DNA): TGTGCCAGCAGCCTAGACAGCGGCTCAAACACCATATATTTT. This encodes CASSLDSGSNTIYF. The chain recombines TRBV11-3 with TRBJ1-3; D may be TRBD1 (5 bases). The CDR3 extends over 14 amino acids. Germline V CDR1 and CDR2: SGHNT, YENEEA.

By sample share, this clone is large (0.1 to 1%). The chain carries TRBV6-8 and TRBJ1-4; D may be TRBD1 (5 bases). The germline V gene has CDR1 MNHGY and CDR2 SAAAGT. The V and J ends lost 0 bases and 5 bases respectively, with 10 bases between them. CDR3 length: 15 residues. CDR3 sequence (DNA): TGTGCCAGCAGTTACTCAAGGGGTAACAATGAAAAACTGTTTTTT. Its protein product is CASSYSRGNNEKLFF.

The V call is TRBV18, the J call TRBJ2-5; D is possibly TRBD2 (5 bases). Per germline, CDR1 KGHSH and CDR2 LQKENI. The CDR3 consists of 14 residues. Trimming cost V 2 bases and J 5 bases, with 12 bases left between them. The CDR3 region is CASSPRELGETQYF. Here the CDR3 DNA reads TGTGCCAGCTCACCAAGGGAGCTTGGGGAGACCCAGTACTTC.

By its share, this clone is medium-sized. The gene calls are TRBV6-8 and TRBJ2-1, with 14 bases fitting TRBD2. J lost 6 bases, V lost 2 bases, and 12 bases had no gene match. Germline loops: CDR1 MNHGY, CDR2 SAAAGT. The CDR3 has 19 amino acids. DNA of the CDR3: TGTGCCAGCAGTTACCCGCAAGAGACTAGCGGGGGGGAGGTCAATGAGCAGTTCTTC. Protein product: CASSYPQETSGGEVNEQFF.